The 23 T cell receptor beta chains below were found in one sample sequenced in a study of blood T cell repertoires in COVID-19. Sequenced by immunoSEQ multiplex PCR; TCRdb stores in-frame clones only, minus some. The data hold some 250,000 clones, with around four fifths observed a single time. Sequences were obtained from peripheral blood. The source is a woman between 55 and 75 years old with active or convalescent COVID-19.

The CDR3 loop reads CASSYPPGGRGYTF. The CDR3, as DNA: TGTGCCAGCAGTTATCCACCGGGGGGGCGAGGCTACACCTTC. J is TRBJ1-2 and V is TRBV6-2 or TRBV6-3, with a possible D match to TRBD1 (6 bases). Germline V gene lookup returns CDR1 MNHEY and CDR2 SVGEGT. Trimming took off 3 bases at V and 8 bases at J, with 16 bases between the two ends. This CDR3 is 14 amino acids long.

The gene calls are TRBV10-2 and TRBJ2-1, with TRBD2 matching 10 bases. The V segment lost 2 bases and the J segment 2 bases; nucleotides outside the gene matches: 3. The CDR3 has 16 amino acids. Germline loops: CDR1 WSHSY, CDR2 SAAADI. Written as DNA, the CDR3 is TGCGCCAGCAGTGAGCCACTAGCGGGGCCCTACAATGAGCAGTTCTTC. Protein product: CASSEPLAGPYNEQFF.

The chain joins TRBV18 to TRBJ2-7, with 8 bases aligning to TRBD2. The V segment lost 2 bases and the J segment 5 bases; nucleotides outside the gene matches: 8. Per germline, CDR1 KGHSH and CDR2 LQKENI. The CDR3 sequence is 15 residues long. The CDR3: CASSPGGGTGDEQYF. The CDR3 DNA reads as TGTGCCAGCTCACCAGGCGGGGGGACGGGCGACGAGCAGTACTTC.

This chain uses TRBV18 with TRBJ1-5, with D possibly matching TRBD1 (6 bases). This CDR3 has 16 amino acids. Germline CDR1 and CDR2: KGHSH and LQKENI. The germline V and J ends were trimmed by 9 bases and 2 bases, with 20 bases remaining between them. This CDR3 is CASTARDIEGNQPQHF. The CDR3 bases are TGTGCCAGTACAGCCCGGGACATCGAAGGCAATCAGCCCCAGCATTTT.

The V call is TRBV5-1, the J call TRBJ1-6, with TRBD1 matching over 7 bases. CDR1 and CDR2 (germline): SGHRS, YFSETQ. Germline trimming cut 2 bases from V and 8 bases from J; bases unmatched to any gene: 7. CDR3 size: 15 residues. CDR3 sequence: CASSFQGDTDSPLHF. The CDR3 DNA sequence: TGCGCCAGCAGCTTTCAGGGGGATACGGATTCACCCCTCCACTTT.

The chain carries TRBV19 and TRBJ1-5; D may be TRBD1 (6 bases). CDR3 length: 15 residues. Germline loops: CDR1 LNHDA, CDR2 SQIVND (reference sequence). Trimming removed 2 bases at V and 7 bases at J, with 15 bases between. CDR3 in DNA: TGTGCCAGTAGTATAATTCAGGGGCCCGGGCAGCCCCAGCATTTT. Translated: CASSIIQGPGQPQHF.

The V call is TRBV5-5, the J call TRBJ1-3, with D unclear. Germline V gene lookup returns CDR1 SGHKS and CDR2 YYEKEE (reference sequence). Trimming took 4 bases from V and 8 from J, leaving 10 bases between them. The CDR3 covers 12 residues. Written as DNA, the CDR3 is TGTGCCAGCAGCCCCGGCCGGGACACCATATATTTT. The encoded protein is CASSPGRDTIYF.

V is TRBV19 and J is TRBJ1-4, with D possibly matching TRBD1 (5 bases). The CDR3 consists of 15 residues. Trimming shortened V by 2 bases and J by 5 bases, and 12 bases separated the two germline ends. The germline V gene has CDR1 LNHDA and CDR2 SQIVND (reference sequence). CDR3 region: CASSIKAGPNEKLFF. CDR3 nucleotide sequence: TGTGCCAGTAGTATAAAGGCAGGGCCGAATGAAAAACTGTTTTTT. Drawing the rest from reference TRBV19 and TRBJ1-4, the complete variable domain is DGGITQSPKYLFRKEGQNVTLSCEQNLNHDAMYWYRQDPGQGLRLIYYSQIVNDFQKGDIAEGYSVSREKKESFPLTVTSAQKNPTAFYLCASSIKAGPNEKLFFGSGTQLSVL.

V and J are TRBV19 and TRBJ2-7, with D possibly being TRBD2 (5 bases). Germline CDR1 reads LNHDA; CDR2 reads SQIVND (reference sequence). Trimming shortened V by 5 bases and J by 4 bases, and 21 bases separated the two germline ends. The CDR3 sequence is 16 residues long. CDR3 bases: TGTGCCAGTAGTCTAAACCCAGCGGAGGTGCTTTACGAGCAGTACTTC. Its translation is CASSLNPAEVLYEQYF.

This clone came up once. The rearrangement uses TRBV25-1 and TRBJ2-2; no reliable D call. CDR3 length: 13 amino acids. CDR1 and CDR2 (germline): MGHDK, SYGVNS. V was pared by 7 bases and J by 3 bases, with 9 bases between. For the CDR3, the DNA is TGTGCCAGCACCACTACCTACACCGGGGAGCTGTTTTTT. The encoded protein is CASTTTYTGELFF.

This rearrangement joins TRBV5-1 to TRBJ2-3; 7 bases align to TRBD1. The CDR3 is made up of 14 amino acids. In germline, CDR1 is SGHRS, CDR2 YFSETQ. J gave up 4 bases and V 4 bases, and 6 bases lay outside the gene matches. As DNA, the CDR3 is TGCGCCAGCAGCCCGGACAGGTTTGCAGATACGCAGTATTTT. This encodes CASSPDRFADTQYF.

The chain joins TRBV5-1 to TRBJ2-7; the match to TRBD2 covers 12 bases. Germline loops: CDR1 SGHRS, CDR2 YFSETQ. There are 18 residues in the CDR3. J gave up 3 bases and V 4 bases, and 14 bases lay outside the gene matches. The CDR3 region is CASSAASGGVRVIYEQYF. The CDR3 region has the DNA TGCGCCAGCAGCGCAGCTAGCGGGGGGGTGAGGGTCATCTACGAGCAGTACTTC.

The chain couples TRBV5-1 to TRBJ1-2, with D maybe TRBD1 (6 bases). CDR1 is SGHRS and CDR2 is YFSETQ in the germline V gene. The CDR3 is 12 amino acids. With 7 bases removed from V and 5 bases from J, the gap between germline ends came to 12 bases. CDR3 in amino acids: CASGRDTYGYTF. The DNA of the CDR3 is TGCGCCAGCGGCCGGGACACTTATGGCTACACCTTC.

The J gene is TRBJ1-2, the V gene TRBV6-5; D perhaps matches TRBD1 (5 bases). Trimming cost V 7 bases and J 2 bases, with 17 bases left between them. CDR1 MNHEY and CDR2 SVGAGI come from the germline V gene. The CDR3 totals 15 residues. The CDR3 DNA sequence: TGTGCCAGCACTCCCGTTACGGGGGGAAACTATGGCTACACCTTC. This encodes CASTPVTGGNYGYTF.

This clone has just one count. The rearrangement joins TRBV7-2 to TRBJ2-1; TRBD2 matches 12 bases. Germline trimming cut 5 bases from V and 4 bases from J; bases unmatched to any gene: 3. Germline CDR1 reads SGHTA; CDR2 reads FQGNSA. CDR3 length: 15 residues. CDR3 DNA sequence: TGTGCCAGCAGCCCTGGACTAGCGGGGTACAATGAGCAGTTCTTC. This translates into CASSPGLAGYNEQFF.

The J gene is TRBJ1-3, the V gene TRBV10-2, with TRBD1 identical over 8 bases. The junction had 1 base not matched to a gene; V was cut back by 8 bases and J by 4 bases. Per the germline V gene, CDR1 is WSHSY and CDR2 is SAAADI. This CDR3 is built from 12 residues. The CDR3 region is CASQGAGNTIYF. Written as DNA, the CDR3 is TGCGCCAGCCAGGGGGCGGGAAACACCATATATTTT.

The chain carries TRBV10-3 and TRBJ1-5; no clear D gene. Trimming stripped 7 bases from V and 5 bases from J, with 6 bases between. Germline V gene sequence: CDR1 ENHRY, CDR2 SYGVKD. The CDR3 is 11 amino acids. The CDR3 nucleotides are TGTGCCATCACCGTAGATCAGCCCCAGCATTTT. Protein sequence: CAITVDQPQHF.

The chain combines TRBV7-9 with TRBJ1-3; 8 bases match TRBD1. In germline, CDR1 is SEHNR, CDR2 FQNEAQ (reference sequence). J gave up 0 bases and V 4 bases, and 8 bases lay outside the gene matches. This CDR3 is built from 17 residues. DNA for the CDR3: TGTGCCAGCAGCTACGGGACAGGAGTCAGCTCTGGAAACACCATATATTTT. Residues: CASSYGTGVSSGNTIYF.

This clone showed up many times. The chain has TRBV11-2 and TRBJ2-3; a possible D gene is TRBD2 (5 bases). V shed 3 bases and J shed 6 bases, with 13 bases lying between them. This CDR3 comprises 14 residues. Germline loops: CDR1 SGHAT, CDR2 FQNNGV. CDR3 DNA: TGTGCCAGCAGCTTTGGGAGACCGGCGGATACGCAGTATTTT. This gives the protein CASSFGRPADTQYF.

CDR3 bases: TGTGCCAGCGTACCCGCGTTGCCTGGCTACACCTTC. This gives the protein CASVPALPGYTF. V usage is TRBV6-4 and J usage is TRBJ1-2; D is unclear. In germline, CDR1 is MRHNA, CDR2 SNTAGT. The CDR3 has 12 residues. V was cut by 8 bases and J by 7 bases, with 14 bases left in between.

The rearrangement links TRBV3-1 (or the pseudogene TRBV3-2) to TRBJ2-6; no firm D call. V lost 4 bases, J lost 1 base, and 8 bases lay in between. Germline V CDR1 and CDR2: LGHDT, YNNKEL (reference sequence). The CDR3 contains 15 residues. CDR3 sequence (DNA): TGTGCCAGCAGCCCGCAACATTCTGGGGCCAACGTCCTGACTTTC. This encodes CASSPQHSGANVLTF.

J is TRBJ1-1 and V is TRBV14; a weak D match, TRBD1 (6 bases). The CDR3 contains 15 residues. Trimming shortened V by 1 base and J by 1 base, and 10 bases separated the two germline ends. Germline CDR1 reads SGHDN; CDR2 reads FVKESK. The CDR3 DNA sequence: TGTGCCAGCAGCCAAGCCGGCAGGGGGAACACTGAAGCTTTCTTT. It yields the protein CASSQAGRGNTEAFF.

The gene calls are TRBV5-1 and TRBJ2-3, with 8 bases identical to TRBD1. The ends lost 0 bases at V and 3 bases at J; junction bases unmatched: 12. The CDR3 contains 18 residues. Per germline, CDR1 SGHRS and CDR2 YFSETQ. Written as DNA, the CDR3 is TGCGCCAGCAGCTTGGGCCTAACAGGGGGAGGTGTTACAGATACGCAGTATTTT. Protein sequence: CASSLGLTGGGVTDTQYF.